These T cell receptor beta chains were read from a single sample in a study of CD4 and CD8 cells across lung adenocarcinoma regions. A single record per CDR3 protein comes from TCRdb applying MiXCR to the PCR reads. The sample has about 8,000 distinct CDR3 sequences, 45% to 70% seen once. The specimen was CD4+ T cells from the center of a lung tumor. These receptors were collected from a female donor with lung adenocarcinoma. The CD4 and CD8 labels of this study may be unreliable. CDR3s include the opening cysteine and the closing phenylalanine or tryptophan. The D gene is left open where the match is weak. Not all rows give a size; the values are once, few, many and, for expanded clones, a class.

J gene,D gene,V gene,clone size,CDR3 DNA,CDR3 protein
TRBJ2-5,TRBD2,TRBV27,-,TGTGCCAGCAGTAGTCGACTAGCGGGGGACACAGATACCCAGTACTTC,CASSSRLAGDTDTQYF
TRBJ2-3,TRBD2,TRBV6-6,medium-sized,TGTGCCGCCCGGGGGGGTCTAGCGGGAGGGCCGGGAGGCACAGATACGCAGTATTTT,CAARGGLAGGPGGTDTQYF
TRBJ2-5,TRBD1,TRBV5-1,-,TGCGCCAGCAGCTTGGAGACAGGGGTCATCGAGACCCAGTACTTC,CASSLETGVIETQYF
TRBJ2-1,-,TRBV6-5,-,TGTGCCAGCAGTTACTCTTACGGGATTCGAGGGGCCTACAATGAGCAGTTCTTC,CASSYSYGIRGAYNEQFF
TRBJ2-7,-,TRBV6-1,-,TGTGCCAGCAGTCCCCCTAAACAGGGTTACTCTCACGAGCAGTACTTC,CASSPPKQGYSHEQYF
TRBJ2-3,TRBD2,TRBV7-6,medium-sized,TGTGCCAGCAGCTTAGCTGTTAGCGGGATGCACAGGGATACGCAGTATTTT,CASSLAVSGMHRDTQYF
TRBJ1-5,-,TRBV6-5,many,TGTGCCAGCAGGGCCCAACAGGATCAGCCCCAGCATTTT,CASRAQQDQPQHF
TRBJ2-1,-,TRBV6-1,medium-sized,TGTGCCAGCAGTGGAGAATCCTGGGCTAGCTCCTACAATGAGCAGTTCTTC,CASSGESWASSYNEQFF
TRBJ2-3,-,TRBV6-1,once,TGTGCGAGCAGCATGACTGTGGGCACAGATGCGCAGTACTTT,CASSMTVGTDAQYF
TRBJ1-2,-,TRBV7-2,many,TGTGCCAGCAGCGGCGGGGGCCACTTCTATGGCTACACCTTC,CASSGGGHFYGYTF
TRBJ2-5,TRBD2,TRBV25-1,-,TGTGCCAGCAGTGCCTCCTCGGGGGGACTTTCAGATGTAGAGACCCAGTACTTC,CASSASSGGLSDVETQYF
TRBJ2-4,TRBD2,TRBV27,-,TGTGCCAGCACCAACCTCGGCGGGGGAGCAAACATGCAGTACTTC,CASTNLGGGANMQYF
TRBJ2-3,TRBD2,TRBV4-1,-,TGCGCCAGCAGCCTCAGGACTAGCGCCCACACAGATACGCAGTATTTT,CASSLRTSAHTDTQYF
TRBJ2-5,-,TRBV27,-,TGTGCCAGCGGGGGTCGAGGGGCGGGTGACCAAGAGACCCAGTACTTC,CASGGRGAGDQETQYF
TRBJ2-7,-,TRBV15,-,TGTGCCACCAGCAGACCGGGGACTTCAAGCGAGCAGTACTTC,CATSRPGTSSEQYF
TRBJ2-7,-,TRBV6-1,once,TGTGCCAGCACCCAGGGGAGGAACGAGCAGTACTTC,CASTQGRNEQYF
TRBJ2-1,TRBD1,TRBV6-1,once,TGTGCCAGCAGCCCCGGGACAGGGGCCTACAATGAGCAGTTCTTC,CASSPGTGAYNEQFF
TRBJ2-4,-,TRBV20-1,-,TGCAGTGCTAGGTCCGGGCGGGACATACAAAACATTCAGTACTTC,CSARSGRDIQNIQYF
TRBJ2-7,TRBD2,TRBV27,-,TGTGCCAGCCGAATGCGGGGGGGGGGATCGTACGAGCAGTACTTC,CASRMRGGGSYEQYF
TRBJ2-1,TRBD2,TRBV6-1,few,TGTGCCAGCAGTGAAGTTCAAAGCCCTAGCGGGGGACGTACCTACAATGAGCAGTTCTTC,CASSEVQSPSGGRTYNEQFF
TRBJ2-3,-,TRBV25-1,-,TGTGCCAGCAGTGACCGCAAAGACATGCAGTATTTT,CASSDRKDMQYF
TRBJ2-4,-,TRBV15,-,TGTGCCACCAGCATAGAGGGGCCCTGTGGCAAAGACACGCAGTACTTC,CATSIEGPCGKDTQYF
TRBJ2-3,TRBD2,TRBV27,many,TGTGCCAGCAGTACGGGACTAGCGGGAGGGCTTGATACGCAGTATTTT,CASSTGLAGGLDTQYF
TRBJ2-5,-,TRBV27,-,TGTGCCAGCAGTTTAGGTCCCAGTCAAGAGACCCAGTACTTC,CASSLGPSQETQYF
TRBJ2-5,-,TRBV6-1,-,TGTGCCACTATTCCGGGTGCCCAAGAGACCCAGTACTTC,CATIPGAQETQYF
TRBJ1-1,-,TRBV6-5,-,TGTGCCAGCAGTTTAACCCAGGGTTACACTGAAGCTTTCTTT,CASSLTQGYTEAFF
TRBJ2-1,-,TRBV6-5,-,TGTGCCAGCAGTTACCTGACAGAAGGCAATGAGCAGTTCTTC,CASSYLTEGNEQFF
TRBJ2-3,-,TRBV6-5,-,TGTGCCAGCAGATTACCCAGCACAGATACGCAGTATTTT,CASRLPSTDTQYF
TRBJ2-5,-,TRBV6-5,-,TGTGCCAGCAGTTACAAAGAGACCCAGTACTTC,CASSYKETQYF
TRBJ2-7,-,TRBV6-1,-,TGTGCCAGCAGTGAAGAACCGGACAGTCGTTATACGGAGCAGTACTTC,CASSEEPDSRYTEQYF
TRBJ2-5,-,TRBV27,-,TGTGCCAGCAGTTACGGATACCAAGAGACCCAGTACTTC,CASSYGYQETQYF
TRBJ2-1,-,TRBV6-5,-,TGTGCCAGCAGTTATAACCAAGAGACCCAGTTCTTC,CASSYNQETQFF
TRBJ2-5,TRBD1,TRBV6-1,-,TGTGCCAGCAGACAGGGGGTGGTCGAGACCCAGTACTTC,CASRQGVVETQYF
TRBJ2-4,-,TRBV27,-,TGTGCCAGCAGGCTCGGCGGCCGTGAAGGAAAGACTCAGTACTTC,CASRLGGREGKTQYF
TRBJ2-3,TRBD2,TRBV27,-,TGTGCCAGCAGGGCCCGAGGGGCGGGAGGCACAGAGACCCAGTATTTT,CASRARGAGGTETQYF
TRBJ2-7,TRBD1,TRBV6-1,-,TGTGCCAGCAGTGCCCGGGACAGGTCTTCCTACGAGCAGTACTTC,CASSARDRSSYEQYF